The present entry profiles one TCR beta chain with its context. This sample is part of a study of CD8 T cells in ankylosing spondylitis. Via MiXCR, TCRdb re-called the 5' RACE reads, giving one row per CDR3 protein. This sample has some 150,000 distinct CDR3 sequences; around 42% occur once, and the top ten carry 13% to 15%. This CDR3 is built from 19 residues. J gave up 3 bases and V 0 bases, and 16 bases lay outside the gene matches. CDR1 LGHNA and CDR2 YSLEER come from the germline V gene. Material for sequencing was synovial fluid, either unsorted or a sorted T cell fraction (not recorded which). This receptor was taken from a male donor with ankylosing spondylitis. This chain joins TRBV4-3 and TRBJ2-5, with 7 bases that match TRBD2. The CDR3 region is CASSQDGLWLAESKETQYF. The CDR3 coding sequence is TGCGCCAGCAGCCAAGACGGGCTTTGGCTAGCGGAGTCGAAAGAGACCCAGTACTTC.